Sequencing of this T cell receptor beta chain was carried out in a study of T-cell memory formation after mild COVID-19 (dated by TCRdb to the early 2020s). With regard to the full study: TCR sequence clusters from the two donors were found to be largely donor specific. The cohort comprised two young, previously healthy adult volunteers, one female and one male. In a couple of donors, T-cell clones that expanded and contracted after mild COVID-19 were followed by sequencing TCRalpha and TCRbeta repertoires longitudinally.

PBMCs were isolated by Ficoll-Paque density gradient centrifugation. From the germline V gene (reference sequence), CDR1 is SEHNR and CDR2 is FQNEAQ. From its cysteine to its phenylalanine, the CDR3 spans 13 amino acids. The read is trimmed to its CDR3 DNA, 39 bases read in frame from base 1. The V end loses 5 bases and the J end loses 11 bases, and a stretch of 16 bases separates them. This clonotype occurred a few times. No cognate antigen has been identified for it. No much larger clonotype is one base removed from it; base qualities were not supplied. What the authors observed across the whole study: Contracting CD4+ clones turned up mainly in the CM and EM memory subsets, whereas EMRA was where CD8+ clones were enriched. Only two mild cases were covered by the study, and larger cohorts that include severe cases with pre-infection samples were considered necessary. Clones contracting from day 15 to 85 had balanced CD4/CD8 phenotypes, while a second wave expanding from day 15 to 37 was biased towards CD4+. Whether the second-wave clones peaking on day 37 were SARS-CoV-2 specific was not confirmed. The detection of some responding clones in pre-infection memory suggests that pre-existing cross-reactive memory T cells joined the SARS-CoV-2 response.

Sequencing instrument: Illumina NovaSeq 6000. TCRalpha and TCRbeta cDNA libraries were constructed by 5'RACE with constant-segment primers, with sample barcodes and unique molecular identifiers being introduced. RNA was extracted from every sample with Trizol reagent. The libraries were amplified in two PCR steps, and the second step added a second sample barcode and Illumina TruSeq adapters. Sequencing of the libraries was done on an Illumina NovaSeq, producing 2 x 150 bp paired-end reads. Per the source publication's procedure: Demultiplexing of reads and collapsing into UMI-guided consensus sequences were performed with migec v1.2.7. Using mixcr v2.1.11, UMI consensuses were aligned to TRA and TRB V and J templates and then assembled into clonotypes. Expanded or contracted clonotypes were those called significant by both edgeR and NoisET, with noise models trained on biological replicates. For edgeR calls, a false discovery rate-adjusted p below 0.01 and a log2 fold-change threshold of 1 were applied. As an exploratory analysis of dynamics, max-normalized trajectories of the 1000 most abundant clonotypes were examined by PCA with hierarchical clustering. The CD4 or CD8 phenotype of responding clones was assigned using the separately sequenced CD4+ and CD8+ repertoires. In TCRdb, the public reads were trimmed at Q25 with fastp and aligned with MiXCR, with productive beta chains retained. Rows are combined by CDR3 protein, so each entry shows the most common genes and DNA. TCRdb's processing, not the study's, gives the V and J calls here. The sample includes 140,000 or so distinct CDR3 sequences, with approximately 21% observed a single time. Under 2.5% of the sample is held by the ten biggest clonotypes.

The rearranged chain carries TRBV7-9 and TRBJ1-3, and TRBD1 may be the D gene, going by 5 matching bases. The sequence was collected from an adult woman who had mild COVID-19 (a few samples of this study predate the infection). The sample titles of this study are shuffled in the database, so cell type and time point are left out; the donor was told from shared clones. The sample taken for sequencing was PBMCs or a T cell subset sorted from them (not recorded which). In nucleotide form, the sequence is TGTGCCAGCAGCAAGACACAGGCTACTGCCATATATTTT. This yields the protein CASSKTQATAIYF.